Included here is one T cell receptor beta chain sequence, with context. Other DNA sequences in this sample translate to the same CDR3. The germline V and J ends were trimmed by 4 bases and 7 bases, with 6 bases remaining between them. The V gene's germline CDR1 is SGHRS and CDR2 YFSETQ. The CDR3 contains 11 residues. Data came from immunoSEQ multiplex PCR; TCRdb stores just in-frame clones and leaves some out. Of roughly 90,000 clones in the sample, approximately 92% were seen once. The sample originates from a study of T cell changes during pregnancy in multiple sclerosis. The material sequenced was peripheral blood, taken in the first trimester of pregnancy. The chain is built from TRBV5-1 and TRBJ2-1, with no clear D. The receptor was derived from a female donor with multiple sclerosis, enrolled in a pregnancy study. CDR3 in DNA: TGCGCCAGCAGCCAGGCGAATGAGCAGTTCTTC. Translated: CASSQANEQFF.